This passage covers 26 T cell receptor beta chains from one sample sequenced in a study of T cell responses to AZD1222 COVID-19 vaccine. Repertoires were generated with immunoSEQ multiplex PCR, while TCRdb's copy carries only in-frame clones and drops some. The sample has under 20,000 clones, roughly 79% seen once. Sample: peripheral blood, taken 28 days after the second AZD1222 dose. The origin of the receptors is an adult who received the AZD1222 COVID-19 vaccine.

The rearrangement links TRBV2 to TRBJ1-5; weak D call: TRBD1 (5 bases). The length of the CDR3 is 13 residues. CDR1 is SNHLY, CDR2 FYNNEI, per germline. V was cut by 8 bases and J by 11 bases, with 19 bases left in between. CDR3 sequence reads: CASGGTGVLAQHF. CDR3 in DNA: TGTGCCAGCGGGGGGACGGGGGTTTTGGCCCAGCATTTT.

The sample holds a few counts of this clone. The chain is built from TRBV6-2 or TRBV6-3 and TRBJ1-5; the D gene is possibly TRBD1 (6 bases). V lost 3 bases and J lost 5, with 20 bases in between. The germline V gene encodes CDR1 MNHEY and CDR2 SVGEGT. There are 17 residues in the CDR3. Here the CDR3 reads CASSYIPKTGVDQPQHF. The CDR3, as DNA: TGTGCCAGCAGTTATATCCCCAAGACAGGAGTTGATCAGCCCCAGCATTTT.

This chain uses TRBV9 with TRBJ2-3, with a weak D call TRBD2 (5 bases). The V gene lost 3 bases and the J gene lost 3 bases, with 11 bases spanning the gap. The CDR3 has 14 residues. Germline CDR1 reads SGDLS; CDR2 reads YYNGEE. CDR3 amino acids: CASSELGRTDTQYF. The CDR3 bases are TGTGCCAGCAGCGAACTAGGAAGGACAGATACGCAGTATTTT.

The J gene is TRBJ1-2, the V gene TRBV3-1 (or the pseudogene TRBV3-2), with D tentatively TRBD1 (5 bases). V lost 4 bases to trimming and J lost 5 bases, with 20 bases between them. The CDR3 sequence is 16 residues long. Germline V gives CDR1 LGHDT, CDR2 YNNKEL (reference sequence). The CDR3 nucleotides read TGTGCCAGCAGCCCTTCTCGGGACGGACGACTATATGGCTACACCTTC. As protein: CASSPSRDGRLYGYTF.

The chain links TRBV6-5 to TRBJ2-3, with unresolved D. This CDR3 has 13 residues. V lost 2 bases and J lost 1, with 4 bases in between. Germline assignment: CDR1 MNHEY and CDR2 SVGAGI. CDR3 coding DNA: TGTGCCAGCAGTTACGGCCGCACAGATACGCAGTATTTT. It specifies CASSYGRTDTQYF.

The genes are TRBV10-3 and TRBJ2-6, with TRBD2 as a possible D gene (7 bases). CDR3 length: 17 amino acids. Germline loops: CDR1 ENHRY, CDR2 SYGVKD. The germline V and J ends were trimmed by 5 bases and 1 base, with 15 bases remaining between them. CDR3 DNA sequence: TGTGCCATCAGTCCACGGGGGGCTGAGTCTGGGGCCAACGTCCTGACTTTC. It translates to CAISPRGAESGANVLTF.

V is TRBV7-9 and J is TRBJ2-5; D may be TRBD2 (6 bases). The CDR3 has 16 residues. Germline assignment: CDR1 SEHNR and CDR2 FQNEAQ (reference sequence). Trimming took off 4 bases at V and 4 bases at J, with 19 bases between the two ends. As DNA, the CDR3 is TGTGCCAGCAGCTGGATGATGAGGGGAGGCGGAGAGACCCAGTACTTC. It is translated as CASSWMMRGGGETQYF.

The chain carries TRBV10-3 and TRBJ2-7; the D is unclear. The CDR3 contains 12 residues. CDR1 is ENHRY and CDR2 is SYGVKD in the germline V gene. The CDR3 loop reads CASGKDSYEQYF. CDR3 DNA: TGTGCGTCCGGCAAAGACTCCTACGAGCAGTACTTC.

J is TRBJ1-6 and V is TRBV4-2; D is possibly TRBD1 (6 bases). The V gene's germline CDR1 is LGHNA and CDR2 YNFKEQ. There are 17 residues in the CDR3. Trimming stripped 4 bases from V and 3 bases from J, with 16 bases between. Written as DNA, the CDR3 is TGTGCCAGCAGCCTCGAGGGGGGGCAGAACTATAATTCACCCCTCCACTTT. Its protein is CASSLEGGQNYNSPLHF.

The chain is built from TRBV5-1 and TRBJ1-1; D gene uncertain. Trimming took 4 bases from V and 1 from J, leaving 17 bases between them. CDR1 and CDR2 (germline): SGHRS, YFSETQ. The CDR3 spans 16 residues. The CDR3 nucleotides read TGCGCCAGCAGCAAGCTTGCGCAGAGAGAGAACACTGAAGCTTTCTTT. It is translated as CASSKLAQRENTEAFF.

This chain links TRBV4-2 with TRBJ2-2, with D tentatively TRBD1 (7 bases). V was trimmed by 3 bases and J by 7 bases, leaving 24 bases between them. This CDR3 is built from 18 residues. Germline V lookup: CDR1 LGHNA, CDR2 YNFKEQ. As DNA, the CDR3 is TGTGCCAGCAGCCAGGATCCCGGGACTTCCCAGGGGGGCGGGGAGCTGTTTTTT. Its protein is CASSQDPGTSQGGGELFF.

This rearrangement joins TRBV3-1 (or the pseudogene TRBV3-2) to TRBJ2-5, with 7 bases matching TRBD2. V shed 1 base, J shed 5 bases, and the junction held 10 bases outside the gene matches. This CDR3 region has 16 residues. Germline V gene data show CDR1 as LGHDT and CDR2 as YNNKEL (reference sequence). Written as DNA, the CDR3 is TGTGCCAGCAGCCAAGTAGGTACGGGAGCGGGGGAGACCCAGTACTTC. It translates to CASSQVGTGAGETQYF.

The chain employs TRBV7-9 and TRBJ2-1; 12 positions agree with TRBD2. The CDR3 is 14 amino acids. From germline, CDR1 is SEHNR and CDR2 FQNEAQ (reference sequence). Trimming cost V 6 bases and J 10 bases; bases outside gene matches: 7. CDR3 amino acids: CASRSVGTSGEQFF. The DNA of the CDR3 is TGTGCCAGCAGATCCGTGGGGACTAGCGGGGAGCAGTTCTTC.

In nucleotides, the CDR3 is TGTGCCAGCATGTCAGGGGGAGGTCAGCCCCAGCATTTT. It encodes CASMSGGGQPQHF. This rearrangement joins TRBV2 to TRBJ1-5, with 7 bases lining up with TRBD1. Germline CDR1 and CDR2: SNHLY and FYNNEI. Trimming removed 7 bases from V and 6 bases from J; junction bases left unmatched: 6. The CDR3 is made up of 13 amino acids.

In its sample, this clone was seen a few times. This rearrangement joins TRBV6-5 to TRBJ1-2; maybe TRBD1 (6 bases). V was pared by 7 bases and J by 2 bases, with 11 bases between. There are 13 residues in the CDR3. From germline, CDR1 is MNHEY and CDR2 SVGAGI. The CDR3 DNA reads TGTGCCAGCAACAGGGCCCCCAACTATGGCTACACCTTC. This sequence encodes CASNRAPNYGYTF.

The chain combines TRBV2 with TRBJ2-5; D is uncertain. Trimming stripped 4 bases from V and 1 base from J, with 10 bases between. Germline V CDR1 and CDR2: SNHLY, FYNNEI. The CDR3 runs to 14 residues. The CDR3 DNA follows: TGTGCCAGCAGTGGACAATCCTCCCAAGAGACCCAGTACTTC. It codes for CASSGQSSQETQYF.

The chain couples TRBV2 to TRBJ1-5; 9 positions match TRBD1. Germline CDR1 is SNHLY and CDR2 is FYNNEI. The CDR3 has 15 amino acids. V gave up 5 bases and J gave up 1 base; unmatched junction bases: 3. The CDR3 loop is CASSTDRGSNQPQHF. As DNA, the CDR3 is TGTGCCAGCAGTACCGACAGGGGGAGCAATCAGCCCCAGCATTTT.

The chain couples TRBV5-1 to TRBJ2-1; 7 bases are shared with TRBD1. The germline CDR1 and CDR2 sequences are SGHRS and YFSETQ. This CDR3 has 14 amino acids. V lost 1 base and J lost 7; bases outside the gene matches: 5. Written as DNA, the CDR3 is TGCGCCAGCAGCTTGTTACAGGGGAATAATGAGCAGTTCTTC. It translates to CASSLLQGNNEQFF.

This sequence joins TRBV5-1 and TRBJ2-1; TRBD2 matches 9 bases. The V gene's germline CDR1 is SGHRS and CDR2 YFSETQ. The V and J ends lost 2 bases and 8 bases, in that order; junction bases with no gene match: 11. The CDR3 is made up of 16 amino acids. This CDR3 reads CASSLLGAGGWDEQFF. Written as DNA, the CDR3 is TGCGCCAGCAGCTTACTGGGAGCGGGGGGATGGGATGAGCAGTTCTTC.

V usage is TRBV4-3 and J usage is TRBJ2-2; no firm D call. Trimming left V 1 base short and J 6 bases short, with 12 bases between. The length of the CDR3 is 15 residues. Germline V gene lookup returns CDR1 LGHNA and CDR2 YSLEER. CDR3 region: CASSQGTASSGELFF. CDR3 DNA: TGCGCCAGCAGCCAAGGGACCGCATCCTCCGGGGAGCTGTTTTTT.

This chain joins TRBV5-4 and TRBJ1-2; unclear D gene. V lost 3 bases and J lost 1, with 7 bases in between. This CDR3 is 13 amino acids long. The germline gives CDR1 SGHNT, CDR2 YYREEE (reference sequence). The chain's CDR3 is CASSSQYNYGYTF. CDR3 coding DNA: TGTGCCAGCAGCTCACAGTATAACTATGGCTACACCTTC.

This clone was detected once. The rearrangement uses TRBV19 and TRBJ2-2; 10 positions match TRBD2. CDR1 LNHDA and CDR2 SQIVND come from the germline V gene (reference sequence). The J segment lost 0 bases and the V segment lost 10 bases, leaving 29 bases of the junction unmatched. The CDR3 loop spans 23 amino acids. The CDR3 protein is CATGRNLPHSVAGGPANTGELFF. The CDR3 DNA reads as TGTGCCACCGGAAGAAACCTACCCCACTCTGTAGCGGGAGGCCCAGCGAACACCGGGGAGCTGTTTTTT.

This clone was seen once. The gene calls are TRBV1 and TRBJ2-7; the table's TRBD2 call for D was not verified on the DNA. TRBV1 is a recognized pseudogene. The CDR3 extends over 14 amino acids. This chain's CDR3 is CTSSRRGAEYEQYF. As DNA, the CDR3 is TGCACCAGCAGCCGCCGCGGGGCGGAATACGAGCAGTACTTC.

Remarks on this clone: Germline and junction disagree at one end, which may indicate a read error. The chain is built from TRBV6-4 and TRBJ2-2; the D gene could be TRBD1 or TRBD2 (6 bases each). Looked up from germline, CDR1 is MRHNA and CDR2 is SNTAGT. CDR3 length: 15 amino acids. The DNA of the CDR3 is TGTGCCAGCAGTGACTCGAGGGGGGAACACCGGGGAGCTGTTTTT. Protein product: CASSDSRGEHRGAVF.

This clone came up a few times. The chain employs TRBV5-6 and TRBJ2-7; TRBD1 might be the D (6 bases). Trimming stripped 5 bases from V and 4 bases from J, with 16 bases between. This CDR3 comprises 14 residues. Germline-derived CDR1 and CDR2 are SGHDT and YYEEEE. CDR3 sequence: CASRSYRVRYEQYF. As DNA, the CDR3 is TGTGCCAGCAGATCGTACAGGGTAAGATACGAGCAGTACTTC.

This clone was seen only a few times. CDR3 residues: CSVEVGRVGNIQYF. The CDR3 coding sequence is TGCAGCGTTGAAGTGGGTAGGGTTGGCAACATTCAGTACTTC. V usage is TRBV29-1 and J usage is TRBJ2-4; the D is unclear. V was pared by 1 base and J by 7 bases, with 14 bases between. The germline V gene has CDR1 SQVTM and CDR2 ANQGSEA. The CDR3 spans 14 residues. The full variable domain, in which reference TRBV29-1 and TRBJ2-4 provide the parts outside the CDR3, is SAVISQKPSRDICQRGTSLTIQCQVDSQVTMMFWYRQQPGQSLTLIATANQGSEATYESGFVIDKFPISRPNLTFSTLTVSNMSPEDSSIYLCSVEVGRVGNIQYFGAGTRLSVL.